This T cell receptor beta chain stems from a study of T cells in Graves' hyperthyroidism and ophthalmopathy. Overall study results and limits: From stable hyperthyroidism, ophthalmopathy was set apart by a 13 V-J model.

J gave up 6 bases and V 6 bases, and 11 bases lay outside the gene matches. Germline V gene lookup returns CDR1 MDHEN and CDR2 SYDVKM. The CDR3 is 15 amino acids. Amplified TCR beta CDR3 regions derived from RNA transcripts. Primed by the HTBI set, a first-round RT-PCR was run on the TCR CDR3. TCRdb redid the calling of the multiplex PCR reads with MiXCR, one entry per CDR3 protein. The table has roughly 500,000 distinct CDR3 sequences, roughly a quarter seen once. As regards this clonotype: Its antigen remains unknown.

The study left out patients who had uncontrolled infection, other autoimmune disease, pregnancy or lactation. The receptor was derived from a woman in her 30s with Graves' ophthalmopathy. The chain combines TRBV28 with TRBJ1-2, with 9 nucleotides matching TRBD1. The sequenced sample consisted of blood. The CDR3 sequence is CASSSLRDREDGYTF. The CDR3 DNA reads as TGTGCCAGCAGCTCCCTCCGGGACAGGGAGGATGGCTACACCTTC.